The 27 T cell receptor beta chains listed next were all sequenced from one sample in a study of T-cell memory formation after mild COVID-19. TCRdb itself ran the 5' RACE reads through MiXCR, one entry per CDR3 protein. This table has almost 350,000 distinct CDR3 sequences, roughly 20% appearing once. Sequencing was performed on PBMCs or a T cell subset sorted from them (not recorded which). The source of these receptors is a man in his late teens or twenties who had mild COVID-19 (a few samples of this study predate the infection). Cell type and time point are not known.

The DNA of the CDR3 is TGCGCCAGCAGCGTGACTAGCGGGGTCTACGAGCAGTACTTC. Protein sequence: CASSVTSGVYEQYF. The V call is TRBV10-2, the J call TRBJ2-7; 11 nucleotides agree with TRBD2. The CDR3 sequence is 14 residues long. Germline values: CDR1 WSHSY, CDR2 SAAADI. V lost 6 bases to trimming and J lost 3 bases; unmatched junction nucleotides: 4.

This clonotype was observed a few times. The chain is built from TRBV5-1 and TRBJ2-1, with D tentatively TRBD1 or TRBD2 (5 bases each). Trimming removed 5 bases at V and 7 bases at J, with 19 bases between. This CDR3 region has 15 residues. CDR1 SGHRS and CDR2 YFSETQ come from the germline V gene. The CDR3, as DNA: TGCGCCAGCAGTTCCGGGACCAACGACGGGAATGAGCAGTTCTTC. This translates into CASSSGTNDGNEQFF.

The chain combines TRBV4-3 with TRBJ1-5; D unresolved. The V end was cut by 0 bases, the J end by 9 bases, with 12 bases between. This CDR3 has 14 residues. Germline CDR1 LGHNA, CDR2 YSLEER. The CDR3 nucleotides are TGCGCCAGCAGCCAAGATCCCGGGGTGGGGCCCCAGCATTTT. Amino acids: CASSQDPGVGPQHF.

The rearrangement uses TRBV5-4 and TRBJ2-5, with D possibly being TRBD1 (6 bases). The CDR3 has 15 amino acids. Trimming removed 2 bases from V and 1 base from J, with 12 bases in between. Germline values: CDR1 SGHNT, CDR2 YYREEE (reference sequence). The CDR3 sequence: CASSFRGDIQETQYF. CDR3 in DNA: TGTGCCAGCAGCTTTCGTGGGGACATCCAAGAGACCCAGTACTTC.

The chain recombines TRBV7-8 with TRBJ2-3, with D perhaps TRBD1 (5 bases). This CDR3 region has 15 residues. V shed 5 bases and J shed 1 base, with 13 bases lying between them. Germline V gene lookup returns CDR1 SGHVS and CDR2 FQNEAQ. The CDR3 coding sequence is TGTGCCAGCAGCCCCCCCAGGGCCCGCACAGATACGCAGTATTTT. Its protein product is CASSPPRARTDTQYF.

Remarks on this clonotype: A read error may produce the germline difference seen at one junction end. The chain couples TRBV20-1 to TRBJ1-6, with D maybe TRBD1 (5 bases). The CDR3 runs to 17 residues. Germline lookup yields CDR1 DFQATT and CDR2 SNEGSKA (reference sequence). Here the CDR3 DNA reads TGCAGTGCTAGAGATCGGTACGGGGCAGCATTTAATTCACCACTCCACTTT. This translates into CSARDRYGAAFNSPLHF.

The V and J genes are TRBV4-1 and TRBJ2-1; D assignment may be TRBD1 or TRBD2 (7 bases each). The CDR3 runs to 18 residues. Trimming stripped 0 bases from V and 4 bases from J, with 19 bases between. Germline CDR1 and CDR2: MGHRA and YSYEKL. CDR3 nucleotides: TGCGCCAGCAGCCAAGATGGGGGAGGGACAGACACATACAATGAGCAGTTCTTC. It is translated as CASSQDGGGTDTYNEQFF.

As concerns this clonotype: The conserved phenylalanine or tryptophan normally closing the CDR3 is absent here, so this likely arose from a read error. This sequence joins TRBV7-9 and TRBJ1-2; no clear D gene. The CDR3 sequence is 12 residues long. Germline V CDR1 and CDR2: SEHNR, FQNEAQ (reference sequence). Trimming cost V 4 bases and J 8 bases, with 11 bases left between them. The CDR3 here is CASSSGGRGYTL. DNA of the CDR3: TGTGCCAGCAGCTCCGGTGGAAGAGGCTACACCTTA.

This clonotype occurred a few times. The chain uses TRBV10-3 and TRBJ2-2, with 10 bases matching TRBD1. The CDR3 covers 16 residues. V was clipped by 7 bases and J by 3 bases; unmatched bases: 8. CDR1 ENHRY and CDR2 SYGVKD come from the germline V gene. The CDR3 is CAINGQGEWDTGELFF. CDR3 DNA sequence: TGTGCCATCAACGGACAGGGGGAGTGGGACACCGGGGAGCTGTTTTTT.

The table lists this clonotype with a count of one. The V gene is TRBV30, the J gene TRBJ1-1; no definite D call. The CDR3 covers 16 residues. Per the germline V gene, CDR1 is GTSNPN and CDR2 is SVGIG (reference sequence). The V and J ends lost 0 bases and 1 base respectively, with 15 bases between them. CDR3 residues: CAWSVGAVLGNTEAFF. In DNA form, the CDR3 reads TGTGCCTGGAGTGTCGGTGCGGTACTGGGGAACACTGAAGCTTTCTTT. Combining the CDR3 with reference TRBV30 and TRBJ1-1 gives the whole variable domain SQTIHQWPATLVQPVGSPLSLECTVEGTSNPNLYWYRQAAGRGLQLLFYSVGIGQISSEVPQNLSASRPQDRQFILSSKKLLLSDSGFYLCAWSVGAVLGNTEAFFGQGTRLTVV.

DNA of the CDR3: TGTGCCAGCAGCCAAGGCCACCCGGGACAGGGAACAGATACGCAGTATTTT. This translates into CASSQGHPGQGTDTQYF. The chain joins TRBV4-2 to TRBJ2-3, with 9 bases matching TRBD1. The germline CDR1 and CDR2 sequences are LGHNA and YNFKEQ. There are 17 residues in the CDR3. V trimming: 1 base; J trimming: 3 bases; junction bases outside the gene matches: 8.

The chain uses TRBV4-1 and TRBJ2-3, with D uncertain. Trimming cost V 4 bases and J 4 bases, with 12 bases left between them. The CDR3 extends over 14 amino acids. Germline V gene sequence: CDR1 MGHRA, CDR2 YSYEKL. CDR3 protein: CASSLWMESDTQYF. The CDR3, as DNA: TGCGCCAGCAGCCTTTGGATGGAGTCAGATACGCAGTATTTT.

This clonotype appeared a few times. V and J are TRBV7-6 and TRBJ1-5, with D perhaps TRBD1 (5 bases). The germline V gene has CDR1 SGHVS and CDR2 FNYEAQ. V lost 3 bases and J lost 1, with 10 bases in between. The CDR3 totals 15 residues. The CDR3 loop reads CASSLFSGSNQPQHF. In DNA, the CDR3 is TGTGCCAGCAGCTTGTTTTCAGGGAGCAATCAGCCCCAGCATTTT. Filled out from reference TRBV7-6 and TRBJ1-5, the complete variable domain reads GAGVSQSPRYKVTKRGQDVALRCDPISGHVSLYWYRQALGQGPEFLTYFNYEAQQDKSGLPNDRFSAERPEGSISTLTIQRTEQRDSAMYRCASSLFSGSNQPQHFGDGTRLSIL.

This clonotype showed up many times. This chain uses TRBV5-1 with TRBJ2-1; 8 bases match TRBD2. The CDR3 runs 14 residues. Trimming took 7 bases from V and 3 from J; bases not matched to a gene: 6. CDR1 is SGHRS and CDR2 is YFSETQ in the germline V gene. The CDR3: CASGAGTSYNEQFF. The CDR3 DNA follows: TGCGCCAGCGGGGCCGGGACTAGCTACAATGAGCAGTTCTTC.

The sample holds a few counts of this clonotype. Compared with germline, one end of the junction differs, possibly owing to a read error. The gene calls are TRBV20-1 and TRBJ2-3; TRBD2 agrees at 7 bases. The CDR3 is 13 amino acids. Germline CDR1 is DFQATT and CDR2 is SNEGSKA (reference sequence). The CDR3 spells CSASATSTDTQYF. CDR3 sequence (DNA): TGCAGTGCTAGCGCGACTAGCACGGATACGCAGTATTTT.

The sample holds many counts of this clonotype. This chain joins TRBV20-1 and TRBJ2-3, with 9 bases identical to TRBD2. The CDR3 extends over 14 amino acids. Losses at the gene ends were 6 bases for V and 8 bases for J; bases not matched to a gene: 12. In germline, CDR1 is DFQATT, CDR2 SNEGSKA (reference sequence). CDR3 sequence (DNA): TGCAGTGCCTCCCGGGGACTAGCTTCTGTTACGCAGTATTTT. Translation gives CSASRGLASVTQYF.

The CDR3 nucleotides read TGCAGTGCTCATTTCGGACAGGGTGGACCGACGGACATTCAGTACTTC. Residues: CSAHFGQGGPTDIQYF. This chain connects TRBV20-1 to TRBJ2-4, with 8 bases identical to TRBD1. CDR1 DFQATT and CDR2 SNEGSKA come from the germline V gene (reference sequence). The CDR3 contains 16 residues. V shed 5 bases and J 8 bases; nucleotides not matched to a gene: 17.

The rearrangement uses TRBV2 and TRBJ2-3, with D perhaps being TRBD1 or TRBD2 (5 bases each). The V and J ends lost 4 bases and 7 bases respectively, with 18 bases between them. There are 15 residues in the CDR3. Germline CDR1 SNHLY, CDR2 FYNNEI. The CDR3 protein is CASSAGRDQPYTQYF. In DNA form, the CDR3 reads TGTGCCAGCAGTGCCGGTCGGGACCAGCCGTATACGCAGTATTTT. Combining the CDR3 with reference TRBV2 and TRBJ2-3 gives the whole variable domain EPEVTQTPSHQVTQMGQEVILRCVPISNHLYFYWYRQILGQKVEFLVSFYNNEISEKSEIFDDQFSVERPDGSNFTLKIRSTKLEDSAMYFCASSAGRDQPYTQYFGPGTRLTVL.

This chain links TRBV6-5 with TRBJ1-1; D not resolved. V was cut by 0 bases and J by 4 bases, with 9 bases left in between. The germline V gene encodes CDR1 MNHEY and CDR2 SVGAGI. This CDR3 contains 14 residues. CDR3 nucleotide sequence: TGTGCCAGCAGTTACTCGAAGGGATTCACTGAAGCTTTCTTT. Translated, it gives CASSYSKGFTEAFF.

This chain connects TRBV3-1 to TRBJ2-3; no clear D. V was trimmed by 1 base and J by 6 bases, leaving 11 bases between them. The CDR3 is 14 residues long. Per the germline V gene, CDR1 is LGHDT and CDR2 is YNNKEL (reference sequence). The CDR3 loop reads CASSQGYHGDTQYF. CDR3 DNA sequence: TGTGCCAGCAGCCAAGGTTACCATGGGGATACGCAGTATTTT.

Written as DNA, the CDR3 is TGCGCCAGCAGCTTGGAACAGCCTAATGAAAAACTGTTTTTT. This gives the protein CASSLEQPNEKLFF. This chain uses TRBV5-1 with TRBJ1-4; D is ambiguous. Per the germline V gene, CDR1 is SGHRS and CDR2 is YFSETQ. The CDR3 length is 14 residues. Trimming shortened V by 0 bases and J by 3 bases, and 6 bases separated the two germline ends.

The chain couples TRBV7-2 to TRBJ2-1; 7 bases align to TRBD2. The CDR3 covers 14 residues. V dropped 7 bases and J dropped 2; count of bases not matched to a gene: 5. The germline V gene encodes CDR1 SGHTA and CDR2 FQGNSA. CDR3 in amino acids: CASKASGTYNEQFF. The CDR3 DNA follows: TGTGCCAGCAAGGCTAGCGGAACCTACAATGAGCAGTTCTTC.

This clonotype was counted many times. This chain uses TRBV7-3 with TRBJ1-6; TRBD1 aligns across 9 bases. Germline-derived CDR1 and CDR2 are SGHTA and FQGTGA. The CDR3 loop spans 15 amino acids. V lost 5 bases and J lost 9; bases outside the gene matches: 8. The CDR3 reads CASSLGQGMSSPLHF. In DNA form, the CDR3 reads TGTGCCAGCAGCCTCGGACAGGGGATGAGTTCACCCCTCCACTTT. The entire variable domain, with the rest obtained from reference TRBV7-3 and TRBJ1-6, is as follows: GAGVSQTPSNKVTEKGKYVELRCDPISGHTALYWYRQSLGQGPEFLIYFQGTGAADDSGLPNDRFFAVRPEGSVSTLKIQRTERGDSAVYLCASSLGQGMSSPLHFGNGTRLTVT.

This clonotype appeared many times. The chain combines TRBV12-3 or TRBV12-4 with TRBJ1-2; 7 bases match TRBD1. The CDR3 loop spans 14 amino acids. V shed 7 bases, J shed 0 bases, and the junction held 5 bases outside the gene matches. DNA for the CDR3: TGTGCCAGCAACAACAGGGGAGCTAACTATGGCTACACCTTC. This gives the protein CASNNRGANYGYTF.

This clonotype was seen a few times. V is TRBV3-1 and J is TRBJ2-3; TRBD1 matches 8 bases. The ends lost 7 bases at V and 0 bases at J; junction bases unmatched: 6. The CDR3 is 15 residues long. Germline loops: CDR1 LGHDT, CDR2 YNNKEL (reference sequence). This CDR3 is CASTETGDSTDTQYF. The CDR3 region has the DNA TGTGCCAGCACCGAGACAGGGGATAGCACAGATACGCAGTATTTT.

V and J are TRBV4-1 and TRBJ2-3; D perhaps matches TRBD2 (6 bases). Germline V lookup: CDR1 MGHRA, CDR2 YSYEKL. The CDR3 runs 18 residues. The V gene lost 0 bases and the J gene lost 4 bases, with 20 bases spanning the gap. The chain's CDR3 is CASSQDAIKGGDADTQYF. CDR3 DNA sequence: TGCGCCAGCAGCCAAGACGCTATTAAGGGAGGCGACGCAGATACGCAGTATTTT.

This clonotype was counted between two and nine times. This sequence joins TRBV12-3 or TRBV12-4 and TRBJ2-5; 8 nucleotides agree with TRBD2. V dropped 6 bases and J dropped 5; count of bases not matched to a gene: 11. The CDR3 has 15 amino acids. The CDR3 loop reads CASRGKRGSWETQYF. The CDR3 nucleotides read TGTGCCAGCAGGGGGAAGCGGGGGAGCTGGGAGACCCAGTACTTC.